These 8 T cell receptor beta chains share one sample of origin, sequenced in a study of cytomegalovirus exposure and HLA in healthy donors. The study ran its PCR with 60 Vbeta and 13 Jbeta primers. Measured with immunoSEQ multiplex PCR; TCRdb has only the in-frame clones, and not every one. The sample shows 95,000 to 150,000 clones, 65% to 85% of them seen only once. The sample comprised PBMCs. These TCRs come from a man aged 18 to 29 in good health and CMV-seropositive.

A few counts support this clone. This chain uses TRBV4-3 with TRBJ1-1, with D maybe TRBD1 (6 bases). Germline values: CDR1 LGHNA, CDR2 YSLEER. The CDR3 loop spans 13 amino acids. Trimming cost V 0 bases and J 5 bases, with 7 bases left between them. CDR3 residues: CASSQETGTEAFF. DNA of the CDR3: TGCGCCAGCAGCCAAGAAACAGGGACTGAAGCTTTCTTT.

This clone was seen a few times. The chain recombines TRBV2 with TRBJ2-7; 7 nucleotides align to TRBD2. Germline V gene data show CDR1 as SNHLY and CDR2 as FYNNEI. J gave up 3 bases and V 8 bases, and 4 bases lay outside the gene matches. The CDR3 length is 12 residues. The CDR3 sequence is CASWGGDYEQYF. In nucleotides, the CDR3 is TGTGCCAGCTGGGGGGGTGACTACGAGCAGTACTTC.

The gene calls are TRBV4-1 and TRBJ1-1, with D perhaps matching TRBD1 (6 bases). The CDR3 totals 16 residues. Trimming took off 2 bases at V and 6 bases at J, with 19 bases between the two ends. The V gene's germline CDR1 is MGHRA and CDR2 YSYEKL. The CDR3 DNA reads TGCGCCAGCAGCCAACCCATACAGGGTTCTCCGTCTGAAGCTTTCTTT. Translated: CASSQPIQGSPSEAFF.

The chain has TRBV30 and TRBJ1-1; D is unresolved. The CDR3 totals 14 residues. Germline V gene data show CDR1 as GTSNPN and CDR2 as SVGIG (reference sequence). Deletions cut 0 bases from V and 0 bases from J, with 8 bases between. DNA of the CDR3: TGTGCCTGGAGTGTACCGGACTTGAACACTGAAGCTTTCTTT. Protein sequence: CAWSVPDLNTEAFF.

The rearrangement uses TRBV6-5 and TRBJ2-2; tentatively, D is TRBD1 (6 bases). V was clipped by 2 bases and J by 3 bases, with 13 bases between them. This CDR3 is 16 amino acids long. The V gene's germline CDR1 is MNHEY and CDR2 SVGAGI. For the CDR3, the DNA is TGTGCCAGCAGTTACAGGACAGTTCTCTACACCGGGGAGCTGTTTTTT. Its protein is CASSYRTVLYTGELFF.

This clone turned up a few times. The chain's CDR3 is CASSLIRGQGETQYF. The CDR3 nucleotides read TGTGCCAGCAGTTTAATAAGGGGGCAGGGAGAGACCCAGTACTTC. V usage is TRBV27 and J usage is TRBJ2-5, with 7 bases aligning to TRBD1. Germline CDR1 and CDR2: MNHEY and SMNVEV (reference sequence). This CDR3 comprises 15 residues. V dropped 2 bases and J dropped 4; count of bases not matched to a gene: 7.

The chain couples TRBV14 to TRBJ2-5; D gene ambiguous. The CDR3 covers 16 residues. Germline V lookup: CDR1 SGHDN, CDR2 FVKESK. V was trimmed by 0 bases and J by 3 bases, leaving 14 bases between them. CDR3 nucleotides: TGTGCCAGCAGCCAAGATCCTCCTGTACAGAAAGAGACCCAGTACTTC. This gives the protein CASSQDPPVQKETQYF.

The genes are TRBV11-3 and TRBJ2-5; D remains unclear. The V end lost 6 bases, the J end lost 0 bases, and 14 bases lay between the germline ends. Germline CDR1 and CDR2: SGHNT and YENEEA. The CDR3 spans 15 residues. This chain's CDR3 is CASSLSQAYQETQYF. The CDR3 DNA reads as TGTGCCAGCAGTCTTAGTCAAGCATACCAAGAGACCCAGTACTTC.